The 21 T cell receptor beta chains below were found in one sample sequenced in a study of CD8 T cells in ankylosing spondylitis. The study, taken as a whole, reports: Blood of patients with ankylosing spondylitis appeared to be characterized by a TCR beta motif of seven or eight highly homologous variants.

Their antigens are not known. TCRdb called the 5' RACE reads again in MiXCR, with one record for every CDR3 protein. The table records about 540,000 distinct CDR3 sequences, 9.5% to 15% of them present only once. Material for sequencing was blood, either unsorted or a sorted T cell fraction (not recorded which). The receptors were gathered from a male donor with ankylosing spondylitis.

This sequence joins TRBV6-1 and TRBJ2-3, with D hard to call. The V gene's germline CDR1 is MNHNS and CDR2 SASEGT. The length of the CDR3 is 14 residues. The V gene lost 4 bases and the J gene lost 0 bases, with 8 bases spanning the gap. As DNA, the CDR3 is TGTGCCAGCAGTGCCTTCGATAGCACAGATACGCAGTATTTT. Its translation: CASSAFDSTDTQYF.

This clonotype showed up just a few times. The chain is built from TRBV6-5 and TRBJ2-1, with TRBD1 matching over 7 bases. Germline CDR1 reads MNHEY; CDR2 reads SVGAGI. The CDR3 has 11 amino acids. Losses at the gene ends were 6 bases for V and 11 bases for J; bases not matched to a gene: 4. The CDR3 nucleotides read TGTGCCAGCAGACAGGGGACCAAGCAGTTCTTC. It yields the protein CASRQGTKQFF.

This clonotype has only a few counts. The chain couples TRBV5-1 to TRBJ1-1, with D hard to call. CDR1 is SGHRS and CDR2 is YFSETQ in the germline V gene. V lost 4 bases and J 6 bases, leaving 16 bases between the germline ends. CDR3 length: 14 residues. CDR3 sequence: CASSDLGNGAEAFF. The CDR3 nucleotides read TGCGCCAGCAGCGACTTGGGAAATGGGGCTGAAGCTTTCTTT.

Points on this clonotype: At one end the junction does not follow the germline gene, possibly because of a read error. The rearrangement uses TRBV5-6 and TRBJ1-4; D gene ambiguous. This CDR3 contains 12 residues. Germline lookup yields CDR1 SGHDT and CDR2 YYEEEE. The CDR3 loop is CASSLIFGSISF. CDR3 DNA sequence: TGTGCCAGCAGCTTGATCTTTGGCTCCATCTCTTTT. The full variable domain, its missing parts supplied by reference TRBV5-6 and TRBJ1-4, is DAGVTQSPTHLIKTRGQQVTLRCSPKSGHDTVSWYQQALGQGPQFIFQYYEEEERQRGNFPDRFSGHQFPNYSSELNVNALLLGDSALYLCASSLIFGSISFGSGTQLSVL.

This clonotype was recorded many times. The chain has TRBV29-1 and TRBJ2-5; 8 nucleotides agree with TRBD1. Trimming at V came to 7 bases and at J to 4 bases, leaving 5 bases not matched to a gene. The CDR3 contains 12 residues. Per germline, CDR1 SQVTM and CDR2 ANQGSEA. CDR3 nucleotide sequence: TGCAGCGCCGCAGGGGGCCGAGAGACCCAGTACTTC. This encodes CSAAGGRETQYF.

The chain employs TRBV30 and TRBJ2-2, with TRBD1 identical over 10 bases. Germline V gene lookup returns CDR1 GTSNPN and CDR2 SVGIG (reference sequence). V was clipped by 1 base and J by 3 bases; unmatched bases: 2. The CDR3 totals 15 residues. This CDR3 is CAWSGGQGYTGELFF. The CDR3, as DNA: TGTGCCTGGAGTGGGGGACAGGGGTACACCGGGGAGCTGTTTTTT. Drawing the rest from reference TRBV30 and TRBJ2-2, the complete variable domain is SQTIHQWPATLVQPVGSPLSLECTVEGTSNPNLYWYRQAAGRGLQLLFYSVGIGQISSEVPQNLSASRPQDRQFILSSKKLLLSDSGFYLCAWSGGQGYTGELFFGEGSRLTVL.

The chain links TRBV7-6 to TRBJ2-6; no definite D call. The CDR3 has 15 residues. Trimming took 3 bases from V and 0 from J, leaving 6 bases between them. CDR1 and CDR2 (germline): SGHVS, FNYEAQ. The CDR3 DNA reads TGTGCCAGCAGCTTGAGCCCCTCTGGGGCCAACGTCCTGACTTTC. Translating gives CASSLSPSGANVLTF.

This clonotype appeared a few times. This chain joins TRBV10-2 and TRBJ2-7; maybe TRBD2 (6 bases). The CDR3 has 15 residues. Per the germline V gene, CDR1 is WSHSY and CDR2 is SAAADI. With 6 bases removed from V and 2 bases from J, the gap between germline ends came to 17 bases. This chain's CDR3 is CASSRAGLGAYEQYV. CDR3 nucleotide sequence: TGCGCCAGCAGCCGAGCGGGCTTGGGGGCCTACGAGCAGTACGTC.

This clonotype appeared many times. The V gene is TRBV4-1, the J gene TRBJ2-1; 11 bases align to TRBD2. The CDR3 extends over 16 amino acids. The germline V gene encodes CDR1 MGHRA and CDR2 YSYEKL. V dropped 3 bases and J dropped 5; count of bases not matched to a gene: 6. The CDR3: CASSQRQTSGNNEQFF. CDR3 nucleotides: TGCGCCAGCAGCCAGCGGCAGACTAGCGGGAACAATGAGCAGTTCTTC.

CDR3 sequence: CASSRLSDRVSTEAFF. The CDR3 nucleotides read TGCGCCAGCAGCCGGCTTTCAGACAGGGTGTCCACTGAAGCTTTCTTT. The chain couples TRBV5-1 to TRBJ1-1, with 7 bases aligning to TRBD1. Germline V gene lookup returns CDR1 SGHRS and CDR2 YFSETQ. V shed 4 bases, J shed 4 bases, and the junction held 13 bases outside the gene matches. This CDR3 contains 16 residues.

The chain combines TRBV5-1 with TRBJ1-5; 9 positions match TRBD1. In germline, CDR1 is SGHRS, CDR2 YFSETQ. This CDR3 contains 15 residues. After removal of 3 bases from V and 4 bases from J, the junction contained 5 bases not matched to a gene. The CDR3 DNA reads as TGCGCCAGCAGCTCCGGGACAGGGAAGAATCAGCCCCAGCATTTT. It codes for CASSSGTGKNQPQHF.

The CDR3 coding sequence is TGTGCCAGCAGCTTGCGAACCGGGAGGTGGAGAGCTTTCTTT. Amino acids: CASSLRTGRWRAFF. The rearrangement uses TRBV5-6 and TRBJ1-1; D not certain. Trimming pared 1 base from V and 10 bases from J, leaving 17 bases between. Germline-derived CDR1 and CDR2 are SGHDT and YYEEEE. The CDR3 is 14 residues long.

This clonotype was counted only a few times. The chain has TRBV24-1 and TRBJ2-3, with D perhaps TRBD2 (5 bases). CDR1 is KGHDR, CDR2 SFDVKD, per germline. The CDR3 has 13 amino acids. The V end lost 7 bases, the J end lost 0 bases, and 7 bases lay between the germline ends. CDR3 in amino acids: CATSLASTDTQYF. For the CDR3, the DNA is TGTGCCACCAGCCTAGCTAGCACAGATACGCAGTATTTT.

This clonotype was recorded at least ten times. This chain connects TRBV9 to TRBJ2-1; D unresolved. Trimming removed 6 bases from V and 0 bases from J, with 10 bases in between. The CDR3 has 14 amino acids. The germline gives CDR1 SGDLS, CDR2 YYNGEE. CDR3 nucleotide sequence: TGTGCCAGCAACGGTGCTAGCTCCTACAATGAGCAGTTCTTC. Translation gives CASNGASSYNEQFF.

This clonotype has at least ten counts. This chain joins TRBV5-5 and TRBJ2-1, with D possibly matching TRBD2 (5 bases). The CDR3 extends over 17 amino acids. Germline loops: CDR1 SGHKS, CDR2 YYEKEE (reference sequence). Trimming cost V 2 bases and J 0 bases, with 15 bases left between them. The CDR3 DNA follows: TGTGCCAGCAGCTTATCTGGCGGGCCTAGCTCCTACAATGAGCAGTTCTTC. Amino acid sequence: CASSLSGGPSSYNEQFF.

The chain has TRBV5-1 and TRBJ2-7, with 9 nucleotides matching TRBD2. CDR3 size: 16 residues. The germline V gene encodes CDR1 SGHRS and CDR2 YFSETQ. The ends lost 2 bases at V and 1 base at J; junction bases unmatched: 7. DNA of the CDR3: TGCGCCAGCAGCTTCAGCCTAGCGGGGCAATCCTACGAGCAGTACTTC. It encodes CASSFSLAGQSYEQYF.

This clonotype was seen many times. The chain uses TRBV7-2 and TRBJ2-2; 7 positions match TRBD2. The CDR3 sequence is 16 residues long. The germline CDR1 and CDR2 sequences are SGHTA and FQGNSA. V was clipped by 5 bases and J by 1 base; unmatched bases: 7. The CDR3 nucleotides read TGTGCCAGCAGCCAGGTGGGACTACAGAACACCGGGGAGCTGTTTTTT. Residues: CASSQVGLQNTGELFF.

Only a few counts were recorded for this clonotype. The chain uses TRBV27 and TRBJ1-5, with D unresolved. Germline lookup yields CDR1 MNHEY and CDR2 SMNVEV (reference sequence). Trimming shortened V by 2 bases and J by 6 bases, and 11 bases separated the two germline ends. This CDR3 is 14 amino acids long. The CDR3 nucleotides read TGTGCCAGCAGTTTAGTAGCGTTTAGTCAGCCCCAGCATTTT. Encoded protein: CASSLVAFSQPQHF.

In this sample, this clonotype turned up many times. The V call is TRBV5-5, the J call TRBJ2-7; D ambiguous. Germline values: CDR1 SGHKS, CDR2 YYEKEE (reference sequence). Trimming left V 1 base short and J 3 bases short, with 8 bases between. This CDR3 has 13 residues. In DNA, the CDR3 is TGTGCCAGCAGCTTGAGTCACAACTACGAGCAGTACGTC. Translated, it gives CASSLSHNYEQYV.

A few counts support this clonotype. This rearrangement joins TRBV2 to TRBJ2-3; 7 bases are shared with TRBD1. V trimming: 3 bases; J trimming: 2 bases; junction bases outside the gene matches: 5. The CDR3 loop spans 15 amino acids. The germline V gene has CDR1 SNHLY and CDR2 FYNNEI. CDR3 sequence (DNA): TGTGCCAGCAGTGATAGAGGACAGGCCACAGATACGCAGTATTTT. Its translation: CASSDRGQATDTQYF.

This chain joins TRBV3-1 and TRBJ2-5, with D hard to call. Germline V CDR1 and CDR2: LGHDT, YNNKEL (reference sequence). The V end lost 1 base, the J end lost 1 base, and 13 bases lay between the germline ends. The CDR3 consists of 16 residues. The CDR3 reads CASSQGYGGAQETQYF. CDR3 bases: TGTGCCAGCAGCCAAGGGTACGGTGGAGCCCAAGAGACCCAGTACTTC.